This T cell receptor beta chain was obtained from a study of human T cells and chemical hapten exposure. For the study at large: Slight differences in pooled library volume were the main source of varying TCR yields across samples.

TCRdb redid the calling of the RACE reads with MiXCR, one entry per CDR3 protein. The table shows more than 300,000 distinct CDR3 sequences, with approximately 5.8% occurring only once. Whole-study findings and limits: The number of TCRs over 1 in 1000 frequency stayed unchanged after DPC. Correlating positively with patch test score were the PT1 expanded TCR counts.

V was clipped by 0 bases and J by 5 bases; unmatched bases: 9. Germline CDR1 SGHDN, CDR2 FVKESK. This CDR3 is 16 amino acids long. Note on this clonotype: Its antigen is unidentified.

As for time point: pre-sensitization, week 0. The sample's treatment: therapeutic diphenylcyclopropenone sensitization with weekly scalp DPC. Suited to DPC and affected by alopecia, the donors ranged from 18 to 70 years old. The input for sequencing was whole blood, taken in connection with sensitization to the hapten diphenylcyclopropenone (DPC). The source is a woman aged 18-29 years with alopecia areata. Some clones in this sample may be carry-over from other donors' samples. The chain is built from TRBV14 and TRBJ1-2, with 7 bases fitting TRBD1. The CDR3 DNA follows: TGTGCCAGCAGCCAAGAAGCGTGGGGGACAGCTTATGGCTACACCTTC. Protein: CASSQEAWGTAYGYTF.